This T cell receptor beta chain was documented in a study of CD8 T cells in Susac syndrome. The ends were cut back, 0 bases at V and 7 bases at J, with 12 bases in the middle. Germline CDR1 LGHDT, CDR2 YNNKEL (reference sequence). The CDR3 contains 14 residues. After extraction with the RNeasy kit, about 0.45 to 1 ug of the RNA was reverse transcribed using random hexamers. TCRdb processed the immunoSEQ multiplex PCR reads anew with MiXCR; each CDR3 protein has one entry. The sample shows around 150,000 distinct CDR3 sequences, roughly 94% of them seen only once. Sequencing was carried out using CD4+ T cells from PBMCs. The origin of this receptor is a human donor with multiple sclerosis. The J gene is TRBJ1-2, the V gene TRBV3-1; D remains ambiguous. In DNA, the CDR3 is TGTGCCAGCAGCCAAGATTCGGCCGTCCTTGGCTACACCTTC. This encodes CASSQDSAVLGYTF.